Listed below are T cell receptor beta chains from one sample, sequenced in a study of graft-versus-host responses after intestinal transplantation. Only in-frame clones appear in the TCRdb table, and some are missing; sequencing was by immunoSEQ multiplex PCR. The table lists roughly 99,000 clones, about 87% of them singletons. No antigens are known for them. Sample: unstimulated CD4+ T cells sorted from spleen or lymph node cells, taken before transplant. The source is a human donor who was the organ donor for an intestinal transplant. Both conserved end residues are part of each CDR3. A D gene is named only where the DNA matches it firmly. Where a row states a size, it is once, few, many or the class of an expanded clone; other rows omit it.

d_call: .
v_call: TRBV6-5
clone_size: .
j_call: TRBJ1-6
cdr3_aa: CASSSGSSYNSPLHF
cdr3_nt: TGTGCCAGCAGCTCCGGGAGCTCCTATAATTCACCCCTCCACTTT

d_call: TRBD2
v_call: TRBV5-4
clone_size: .
j_call: TRBJ2-1
cdr3_aa: CASSDPIAGGTYNEQFF
cdr3_nt: TGTGCCAGCAGCGATCCCATAGCGGGAGGAACGTACAATGAGCAGTTCTTC

d_call: .
v_call: TRBV2
clone_size: .
j_call: TRBJ1-6
cdr3_aa: CASSMQDSPLHF
cdr3_nt: TGTGCCAGCAGTATGCAGGACTCACCCCTCCACTTT

d_call: .
v_call: TRBV4-1
clone_size: .
j_call: TRBJ1-6
cdr3_aa: CASSQDVGQRFNSPLHF
cdr3_nt: TGCGCCAGCAGCCAAGATGTCGGACAAAGGTTCAATTCACCCCTCCACTTT

d_call: .
v_call: TRBV11-2
clone_size: few
j_call: TRBJ2-3
cdr3_aa: CASSLLASSTDTQYF
cdr3_nt: TGTGCCAGCAGCTTACTAGCGTCTAGCACAGATACGCAGTATTTT

d_call: TRBD1
v_call: TRBV5-4
clone_size: .
j_call: TRBJ1-1
cdr3_aa: CASSRLDREESAFF
cdr3_nt: TGTGCCAGCAGCCGACTGGACAGGGAAGAGTCAGCTTTCTTT

d_call: TRBD2
v_call: TRBV5-1
clone_size: .
j_call: TRBJ2-1
cdr3_aa: CASSLAAGTSVYNEQFF
cdr3_nt: TGCGCCAGCAGCTTGGCCGCCGGGACTAGCGTCTACAATGAGCAGTTCTTC

d_call: .
v_call: TRBV6-1
clone_size: .
j_call: TRBJ1-2
cdr3_aa: CASSDQPYGYTF
cdr3_nt: TGTGCCAGCAGTGATCAACCCTATGGCTACACCTTC

d_call: .
v_call: TRBV7-9
clone_size: few
j_call: TRBJ1-1
cdr3_aa: CASSEGSAFF
cdr3_nt: TGTGCCAGCAGTGAGGGGTCGGCTTTCTTT

d_call: .
v_call: TRBV6-6
clone_size: .
j_call: TRBJ1-5
cdr3_aa: CASSVRNSNQPQHF
cdr3_nt: TGTGCCAGCAGTGTTAGGAATAGCAATCAGCCCCAGCATTTT

d_call: TRBD1
v_call: TRBV19
clone_size: .
j_call: TRBJ2-7
cdr3_aa: CASSTTSGTGYPYEQYF
cdr3_nt: TGTGCCAGTAGTACGACCTCCGGGACAGGGTACCCCTACGAGCAGTACTTC

d_call: .
v_call: TRBV4-2
clone_size: .
j_call: TRBJ1-3
cdr3_aa: CASSQDAGTGNTIYF
cdr3_nt: TGTGCCAGCAGCCAAGATGCGGGCACTGGAAACACCATATATTTT

d_call: TRBD1
v_call: TRBV18
clone_size: .
j_call: TRBJ2-7
cdr3_aa: CASSLGQGRHEQYF
cdr3_nt: TGTGCCAGCTCGCTAGGACAGGGGCGCCACGAGCAGTACTTC

d_call: .
v_call: TRBV2
clone_size: .
j_call: TRBJ1-3
cdr3_aa: CASSPGRYSGNTIYF
cdr3_nt: TGTGCCAGCAGTCCCGGTCGGTACTCTGGAAACACCATATATTTT

d_call: .
v_call: TRBV6-5
clone_size: few
j_call: TRBJ2-7
cdr3_aa: CASSYRGSYEQYF
cdr3_nt: TGTGCCAGCAGTTACAGGGGCTCCTACGAGCAGTACTTC

d_call: TRBD1
v_call: TRBV5-1
clone_size: .
j_call: TRBJ1-6
cdr3_aa: CASSLSTGTGYNSPLHF
cdr3_nt: TGCGCCAGCAGCTTGTCCACCGGGACAGGATATAATTCACCCCTCCACTTT

d_call: TRBD2
v_call: TRBV30
clone_size: .
j_call: TRBJ2-1
cdr3_aa: CAWRVSGRAGNEQFF
cdr3_nt: TGTGCCTGGAGGGTTAGCGGGAGGGCCGGAAATGAGCAGTTCTTC

d_call: .
v_call: TRBV7-9
clone_size: once
j_call: TRBJ2-3
cdr3_aa: CASSPGTPTDTQYF
cdr3_nt: TGTGCCAGCAGCCCGGGAACGCCCACAGATACGCAGTATTTT

d_call: .
v_call: TRBV9
clone_size: .
j_call: TRBJ2-4
cdr3_aa: CASSVGGPKNIQYF
cdr3_nt: TGTGCCAGCAGCGTAGGGGGACCCAAAAACATTCAGTACTTC

d_call: .
v_call: TRBV5-4
clone_size: .
j_call: TRBJ1-4
cdr3_aa: CASSLPGEKLFF
cdr3_nt: TGTGCCAGCAGCTTGCCGGGTGAAAAACTGTTTTTT